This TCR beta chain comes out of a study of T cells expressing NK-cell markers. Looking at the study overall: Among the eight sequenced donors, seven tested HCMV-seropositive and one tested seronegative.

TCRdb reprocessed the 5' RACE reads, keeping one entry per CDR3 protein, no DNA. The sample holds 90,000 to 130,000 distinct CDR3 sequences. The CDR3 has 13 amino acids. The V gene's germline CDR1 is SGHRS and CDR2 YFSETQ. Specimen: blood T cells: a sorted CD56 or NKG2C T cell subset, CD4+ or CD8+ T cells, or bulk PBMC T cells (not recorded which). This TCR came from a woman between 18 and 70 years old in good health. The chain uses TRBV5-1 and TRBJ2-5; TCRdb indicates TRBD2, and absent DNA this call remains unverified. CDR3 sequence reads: CASSLVGEETQYF. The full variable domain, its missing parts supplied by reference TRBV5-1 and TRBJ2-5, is KAGVTQTPRYLIKTRGQQVTLSCSPISGHRSVSWYQQTPGQGLQFLFEYFSETQRNKGNFPGRFSGRQFSNSRSEMNVSTLELGDSALYLCASSLVGEETQYFGPGTRLLVL.